These 21 T cell receptor beta chains were sequenced from one sample in a study of blood T cell repertoires in COVID-19 (dated by TCRdb to between 2020 and 2021). The receptor library was made with the immunoSEQ multiplex PCR assay. The table comes from immuneACCESS by way of TCRdb, which keeps in-frame sequences with V and J called. Part of the clones is missing from these tables; in studies checked, under half for an unresolved V gene and the rest for unknown reasons. This sample holds around 250,000 clones; 83% were observed only once. The top ten constitute roughly 8.7% of the sample. Sequencing was done on a sample of peripheral blood. The receptors stem from a man aged 40-55 years with active or convalescent COVID-19.

The chain links TRBV2 to TRBJ2-6; possibly TRBD1 for D (7 bases). From germline, CDR1 is SNHLY and CDR2 FYNNEI. Trimming removed 2 bases at V and 3 bases at J, with 8 bases between. The CDR3 is made up of 15 amino acids. The CDR3 loop is CASSEQGGGANVLTF. CDR3 bases: TGTGCCAGCAGTGAACAGGGGGGTGGGGCCAACGTCCTGACTTTC. Using reference TRBV2 and TRBJ2-6 for the parts outside the CDR3, the full variable domain is EPEVTQTPSHQVTQMGQEVILRCVPISNHLYFYWYRQILGQKVEFLVSFYNNEISEKSEIFDDQFSVERPDGSNFTLKIRSTKLEDSAMYFCASSEQGGGANVLTFGAGSRLTVL.

The chain employs TRBV10-3 and TRBJ1-2, with TRBD1 matching over 7 bases. The CDR3 has 13 amino acids. V was clipped by 8 bases and J by 6 bases; unmatched bases: 9. Per the germline V gene, CDR1 is ENHRY and CDR2 is SYGVKD. The chain's CDR3 is CAIRPLGTDGYTF. Here the CDR3 DNA reads TGTGCCATCCGTCCGTTAGGGACAGATGGCTACACCTTC.

The rearrangement joins TRBV7-2 to TRBJ1-3; 7 bases agree with TRBD1. CDR3 length: 16 residues. Germline loops: CDR1 SGHTA, CDR2 FQGNSA. With V trimmed by 3 bases and J by 0 bases, 5 bases remained unmatched. CDR3 DNA: TGTGCCAGCAGCTTCGACGGGACAGTCTCTGGAAACACCATATATTTT. Translated, it gives CASSFDGTVSGNTIYF.

This chain links TRBV4-1 with TRBJ1-6; D possibly corresponds to TRBD1 (5 bases). Germline assignment: CDR1 MGHRA and CDR2 YSYEKL. The CDR3 has 16 residues. V shed 4 bases and J shed 9 bases, with 19 bases lying between them. The CDR3 DNA sequence: TGCGCCAGCAGCCCCGTCTTCGGACAAATTTTTTCACCCCTCCACTTT. It translates to CASSPVFGQIFSPLHF.

The chain has TRBV7-9 and TRBJ1-1; D unresolved. V was shortened by 2 bases and J by 3 bases, with 7 bases between the two germline ends. Germline CDR1 and CDR2: SEHNR and FQNEAQ (reference sequence). This CDR3 has 13 amino acids. The CDR3 DNA sequence: TGTGCCAGCAGCTTACAGGAGGACACTGAAGCTTTCTTT. It encodes CASSLQEDTEAFF.

V is TRBV4-1 and J is TRBJ2-5; D is undetermined. This CDR3 is 16 amino acids long. Trimming removed 1 base at V and 4 bases at J, with 16 bases between. Germline-derived CDR1 and CDR2 are MGHRA and YSYEKL. The CDR3 nucleotides read TGCGCCAGCAGCCAAGGTCGTCCGACTCTGGGAGAGACCCAGTACTTC. Translation: CASSQGRPTLGETQYF.

The chain employs TRBV5-1 and TRBJ2-7; D might be TRBD2 (5 bases). Germline V gene sequence: CDR1 SGHRS, CDR2 YFSETQ. The CDR3 extends over 16 amino acids. The V end was cut by 3 bases, the J end by 3 bases, with 19 bases between. Here the CDR3 DNA reads TGCGCCAGCAGCTCGGACGCGGCTAGCAGCCACTACGAGCAGTACTTC. Its protein product is CASSSDAASSHYEQYF.

The chain uses TRBV5-1 and TRBJ1-4; D unclear. Germline lookup yields CDR1 SGHRS and CDR2 YFSETQ. The germline V and J ends were trimmed by 0 bases and 4 bases, with 7 bases remaining between them. The CDR3 has 14 amino acids. CDR3 sequence (DNA): TGCGCCAGCAGCTTGGCTGGACTTAATGAAAAACTGTTTTTT. Its protein product is CASSLAGLNEKLFF.

The V and J genes are TRBV2 and TRBJ1-1; TRBD1 is a possible D gene (5 bases). The CDR3 is 13 residues long. The V gene's germline CDR1 is SNHLY and CDR2 FYNNEI. V lost 7 bases, J lost 0 bases, and 9 bases lay in between. CDR3 in DNA: TGTGCCAGCACGGGGGATTTGAACACTGAAGCTTTCTTT. Translation: CASTGDLNTEAFF.

This clone was seen a single time. V usage is TRBV6-5 and J usage is TRBJ1-1; D possibly corresponds to TRBD1 (5 bases). CDR1 and CDR2 from the germline V gene are MNHEY and SVGAGI. There are 15 residues in the CDR3. V was clipped by 0 bases and J by 3 bases, with 11 bases between them. CDR3 nucleotide sequence: TGTGCCAGCAGTTACTCGCAGGGTCGATACACTGAAGCTTTCTTT. Amino acids: CASSYSQGRYTEAFF.

V gene TRBV19 combines with J gene TRBJ2-3; a weak D match, TRBD1 (5 bases). The V end was cut by 3 bases, the J end by 2 bases, with 18 bases between. This CDR3 is 17 amino acids long. Looked up from germline, CDR1 is LNHDA and CDR2 is SQIVND (reference sequence). CDR3 protein: CASSISGPLFITDTQYF. CDR3 DNA sequence: TGTGCCAGTAGTATCTCAGGGCCTCTTTTCATCACAGATACGCAGTATTTT.

J is TRBJ1-4 and V is TRBV19; D may be TRBD1 (5 bases). V lost 4 bases and J lost 4, with 13 bases in between. The germline CDR1 and CDR2 sequences are LNHDA and SQIVND (reference sequence). The CDR3 spans 15 residues. The DNA of the CDR3 is TGTGCCAGTAGTACGGGGGAGGGGTTTAATGAAAAACTGTTTTTT. Translation gives CASSTGEGFNEKLFF. The whole variable domain, filled in from reference TRBV19 and TRBJ1-4, reads DGGITQSPKYLFRKEGQNVTLSCEQNLNHDAMYWYRQDPGQGLRLIYYSQIVNDFQKGDIAEGYSVSREKKESFPLTVTSAQKNPTAFYLCASSTGEGFNEKLFFGSGTQLSVL.

The rearrangement links TRBV7-8 to TRBJ1-4; D is unresolved. CDR3 size: 15 residues. The germline V gene has CDR1 SGHVS and CDR2 FQNEAQ. Trimming took off 5 bases at V and 4 bases at J, with 14 bases between the two ends. The CDR3 is CASSQREEGNEKLFF. The CDR3 DNA reads as TGTGCCAGCAGCCAAAGGGAGGAGGGTAATGAAAAACTGTTTTTT.

This clone showed up just once. This sequence joins TRBV3-1 (or the pseudogene TRBV3-2) and TRBJ2-1; TRBD2 agrees at 7 bases. The CDR3 sequence is 15 residues long. CDR1 and CDR2 (germline): LGHDT, YNNKEL (reference sequence). V dropped 1 base and J dropped 2; count of bases not matched to a gene: 2. The CDR3: CASSQGRGAYNEQFF. DNA of the CDR3: TGTGCCAGCAGCCAAGGCCGGGGGGCCTACAATGAGCAGTTCTTC.

The chain is built from TRBV11-2 and TRBJ1-2, with 7 bases that match TRBD1. V shed 3 bases, J shed 5 bases, and the junction held 6 bases outside the gene matches. Per the germline V gene, CDR1 is SGHAT and CDR2 is FQNNGV. This CDR3 is built from 14 residues. The CDR3 DNA is TGTGCCAGCAGCTTTACTACAGGGGAATATGGCTACACCTTC. Protein product: CASSFTTGEYGYTF.

This clone has more than one count but fewer than ten. V gene TRBV12-3 or TRBV12-4 combines with J gene TRBJ2-5; D possibly corresponds to TRBD2 (5 bases). The CDR3 runs 11 residues. V lost 5 bases and J lost 5, with 6 bases in between. The DNA of the CDR3 is TGTGCCAGCAGTGGGGAGGAGACCCAGTACTTC. Translating it yields CASSGEETQYF.

The V call is TRBV7-9, the J call TRBJ2-2; 10 bases agree with TRBD1. The CDR3 sequence is 16 residues long. Germline-derived CDR1 and CDR2 are SEHNR and FQNEAQ (reference sequence). The junction had 7 bases not matched to a gene; V was cut back by 5 bases and J by 4 bases. CDR3 DNA: TGTGCCAGCAGCACTTCCGGGACAGGGGCCACCGGGGAGCTGTTTTTT. Amino acids: CASSTSGTGATGELFF.

The chain carries TRBV6-5 and TRBJ2-5, with TRBD1 matching over 9 bases. CDR3 length equals 16 residues. CDR1 is MNHEY, CDR2 SVGAGI, per germline. The V segment lost 4 bases and the J segment 2 bases; nucleotides outside the gene matches: 8. CDR3 residues: CASSSGQGGGQETQYF. In nucleotides, the CDR3 is TGTGCCAGCAGTTCGGGACAGGGCGGTGGGCAAGAGACCCAGTACTTC.

The J gene is TRBJ2-7, the V gene TRBV15; D ambiguous. The V gene's germline CDR1 is LNHNV and CDR2 YYDKDF (reference sequence). Deletions cut 0 bases from V and 6 bases from J, with 9 bases between. The CDR3 sequence is 13 residues long. The CDR3 loop is CATSRDQHSEQYF. In DNA form, the CDR3 reads TGTGCCACCAGCAGAGACCAGCACAGCGAGCAGTACTTC.

The V call is TRBV12-3 or TRBV12-4, the J call TRBJ1-1; D is undetermined. Trimming took off 3 bases at V and 10 bases at J, with 15 bases between the two ends. The CDR3 extends over 13 amino acids. CDR3 in DNA: TGTGCCAGCAGTTTGAGAAGGAGTAAGGTAGCTTTCTTT. Translation: CASSLRRSKVAFF.

The chain joins TRBV4-2 to TRBJ2-3, with D hard to call. With 3 bases removed from V and 2 bases from J, the gap between germline ends came to 18 bases. The CDR3 loop spans 17 amino acids. CDR1 LGHNA and CDR2 YNFKEQ come from the germline V gene. The CDR3, as DNA: TGTGCCAGCAGCCACCGAAAGAGCCGCGGCTTCACAGATACGCAGTATTTT. Its translation is CASSHRKSRGFTDTQYF.